This is a list of T cell receptor beta chains from one sample in a study of T cell responses to AZD1222 COVID-19 vaccine. Generated by immunoSEQ multiplex PCR, the TCRdb table keeps only in-frame clones and is missing some. Seen here are some 150,000 clones, 75% to 85% observed once, and the top ten hold 7.9%. Material: peripheral blood, obtained 28 days after the second dose of the MenACWY control vaccine. These TCRs come from an adult who received the MenACWY meningococcal vaccine as a control. The CDR3 runs from the conserved cysteine through the conserved F or W. Fields, in order: clone size, V gene, J gene, D gene, CDR3 DNA, CDR3 protein. D genes are given only for firm matches. A clone size is listed for some rows: how often the clone was seen (once, few, many), or a class if it is expanded.

clone_size: few
v_call: TRBV10-2
j_call: TRBJ1-3
d_call: .
cdr3_nt: TGCGCCAGCAAGCGAGGAGGGGGGGGAAACACCATATATTTT
cdr3_aa: CASKRGGGGNTIYF

clone_size: few
v_call: TRBV11-3
j_call: TRBJ2-7
d_call: .
cdr3_nt: TGTGCCAGCAGCTCGGGTATGAGCTCCTACGAGCAGTACTTC
cdr3_aa: CASSSGMSSYEQYF

clone_size: .
v_call: TRBV28
j_call: TRBJ2-1
d_call: .
cdr3_nt: TGTGCCAGCAGTTCAACCTACAATGAGCAGTTCTTC
cdr3_aa: CASSSTYNEQFF

clone_size: once
v_call: TRBV19
j_call: TRBJ1-1
d_call: .
cdr3_nt: TGTGCCAGTAGTCTAATATCGGGGGGGAGCACTGAAGCTTTCTTT
cdr3_aa: CASSLISGGSTEAFF

clone_size: .
v_call: TRBV7-2
j_call: TRBJ2-3
d_call: .
cdr3_nt: TGTGCCAGCAGCCATCGGTCCGGGGGTACCACAGATACGCAGTATTTT
cdr3_aa: CASSHRSGGTTDTQYF

clone_size: .
v_call: TRBV5-6
j_call: TRBJ1-2
d_call: .
cdr3_nt: TGTGCCAGCAGCTTGGAGGACAGTTATAACTATGGCTACACCTTC
cdr3_aa: CASSLEDSYNYGYTF

clone_size: .
v_call: TRBV7-2
j_call: TRBJ1-5
d_call: .
cdr3_nt: TGTGCCAGCAGCCCCGGGACAACCCGAGGCAATCAGCCCCAGCATTTT
cdr3_aa: CASSPGTTRGNQPQHF

clone_size: many
v_call: TRBV7-8
j_call: TRBJ1-3
d_call: .
cdr3_nt: TGTGCCAGCAGCTTTAATAGCAGACAGTCCTACTCTGGAAACACCATATATTTT
cdr3_aa: CASSFNSRQSYSGNTIYF

clone_size: .
v_call: TRBV4-1
j_call: TRBJ2-1
d_call: TRBD2
cdr3_nt: TGCGCCAGCAGCCAGGGGGGACTAGGGTTTGAGCAGTTCTTC
cdr3_aa: CASSQGGLGFEQFF

clone_size: .
v_call: TRBV10-3
j_call: TRBJ2-1
d_call: .
cdr3_nt: TGTGCCACCCTCCGTACGGGGGAGGGGGGTGAGCAGTTCTTC
cdr3_aa: CATLRTGEGGEQFF

clone_size: .
v_call: TRBV2
j_call: TRBJ2-2
d_call: TRBD2
cdr3_nt: TGTGCCAGCAGCGCTAGCGGGGGGGAGTCCGGGGAGCTGTTTTTT
cdr3_aa: CASSASGGESGELFF

clone_size: .
v_call: TRBV7-2
j_call: TRBJ2-1
d_call: TRBD1
cdr3_nt: TGTGCCAGCAGCTCTGGACAGGGCAATGAGCAGTTCTTC
cdr3_aa: CASSSGQGNEQFF

clone_size: .
v_call: TRBV7-9
j_call: TRBJ2-7
d_call: TRBD1
cdr3_nt: TGTGCCAGCAGCTCCGGACAGGGAGTGGGTTACGAGCAGTACTTC
cdr3_aa: CASSSGQGVGYEQYF

clone_size: .
v_call: TRBV7-2
j_call: TRBJ1-5
d_call: .
cdr3_nt: TGTGCCAGCAGCTTATTCCGGAGCAATCAGCCCCAGCATTTT
cdr3_aa: CASSLFRSNQPQHF

clone_size: .
v_call: TRBV18
j_call: TRBJ1-4
d_call: .
cdr3_nt: TGTGCCAGCTCACCAATAACGGATAATGAAAAACTGTTTTTT
cdr3_aa: CASSPITDNEKLFF

clone_size: .
v_call: TRBV6-1
j_call: TRBJ1-1
d_call: .
cdr3_nt: TGTGCCAGCAGGGCTGCTGGGGGGGGAGCTGAAGCTTTCTTT
cdr3_aa: CASRAAGGGAEAFF

clone_size: .
v_call: TRBV13
j_call: TRBJ2-2
d_call: TRBD2
cdr3_nt: TGTGCCAGCAGCAAACCGGGACTAGCCAGCACCGGGGAGCTGTTTTTT
cdr3_aa: CASSKPGLASTGELFF

clone_size: .
v_call: TRBV19
j_call: TRBJ1-5
d_call: TRBD1
cdr3_nt: TGTGCCAGTAGGGCCGGACAGGCCTCTCATCAGCCCCAGCATTTT
cdr3_aa: CASRAGQASHQPQHF

clone_size: few
v_call: TRBV6-2/TRBV6-3
j_call: TRBJ1-2
d_call: .
cdr3_nt: TGTGCCAGCAGTTACTCACAGGGTGGCGGCTACACCTTC
cdr3_aa: CASSYSQGGGYTF

clone_size: .
v_call: TRBV7-9
j_call: TRBJ1-2
d_call: .
cdr3_nt: TGTGCCAGCAGCTTTTTATCCTCGGCCCTGGGGGGCTACACCTTC
cdr3_aa: CASSFLSSALGGYTF

clone_size: .
v_call: TRBV2
j_call: TRBJ1-5
d_call: TRBD1
cdr3_nt: TGTGCCAGCAGTCTCCGTGGACAGGGGAATCAGCCCCAGCATTTT
cdr3_aa: CASSLRGQGNQPQHF

clone_size: once
v_call: TRBV10-3
j_call: TRBJ1-1
d_call: .
cdr3_nt: TGTGCCATCAGTTCCTCGACGGCGAGATCTAACACTGAAGCTTTCTTT
cdr3_aa: CAISSSTARSNTEAFF

clone_size: .
v_call: TRBV3-1/TRBV3-2
j_call: TRBJ1-3
d_call: .
cdr3_nt: TGTGCCAGCAGCCAAGATTCAGGGACTGGAAACACCATATATTTT
cdr3_aa: CASSQDSGTGNTIYF

clone_size: .
v_call: TRBV4-1
j_call: TRBJ1-5
d_call: .
cdr3_nt: TGCGCCAGCAGTCGAGGGTACGATCAGCCCCAGCATTTT
cdr3_aa: CASSRGYDQPQHF

clone_size: .
v_call: TRBV10-1
j_call: TRBJ2-3
d_call: .
cdr3_nt: TGCGCCAGCAGTGAGGACCTCCTCCCCACAGATACGCAGTATTTT
cdr3_aa: CASSEDLLPTDTQYF

clone_size: .
v_call: TRBV5-1
j_call: TRBJ2-7
d_call: TRBD2
cdr3_nt: TGCGCCAGCAGCGGAGGACTAGCGGGACCCTACGAGCAGTACTTC
cdr3_aa: CASSGGLAGPYEQYF

clone_size: .
v_call: TRBV5-4
j_call: TRBJ2-3
d_call: TRBD2
cdr3_nt: TGTGCCAGCTCCAGGGAGCGGGGGACGGATACGCAGTATTTT
cdr3_aa: CASSRERGTDTQYF

clone_size: .
v_call: TRBV27
j_call: TRBJ2-7
d_call: .
cdr3_nt: TGTGCCAGCAGAGGGGCAGCTGTCTTAGAGCAGTACTTC
cdr3_aa: CASRGAAVLEQYF

clone_size: .
v_call: TRBV9
j_call: TRBJ2-1
d_call: .
cdr3_nt: TGTGCCAGCAGCGTGACTTCGAGGAATGAGCAGTTCTTC
cdr3_aa: CASSVTSRNEQFF

clone_size: .
v_call: TRBV5-1
j_call: TRBJ1-4
d_call: .
cdr3_nt: TGCGCCAGCAGCCCGGGCCTTCAGAACGAAAAACTGTTTTTT
cdr3_aa: CASSPGLQNEKLFF

clone_size: .
v_call: TRBV6-5
j_call: TRBJ1-1
d_call: .
cdr3_nt: TGTGCCAGCAGTCTCGACAGAACGAACACTGAAGCTTTCTTT
cdr3_aa: CASSLDRTNTEAFF

clone_size: .
v_call: TRBV15
j_call: TRBJ1-2
d_call: TRBD1
cdr3_nt: TGTGCCACCAGCGGACGGGACAGGGGGCCAACTAACTATGGCTACACCTTC
cdr3_aa: CATSGRDRGPTNYGYTF

clone_size: .
v_call: TRBV23-1
j_call: TRBJ1-2
d_call: .
cdr3_nt: TGCGCCGATGGGATGGCCAGCCACAACTATGGCTACACCTTC
cdr3_aa: CADGMASHNYGYTF

clone_size: .
v_call: TRBV6-5
j_call: TRBJ2-7
d_call: .
cdr3_nt: TGTGCCAGCAGCCTGGGCCGCGTTTATGACGAGCAGTACTTC
cdr3_aa: CASSLGRVYDEQYF

clone_size: .
v_call: TRBV5-1
j_call: TRBJ1-4
d_call: .
cdr3_nt: TGCGCCAGCAGCTCGGCAACTAATGAAAAACTGTTTTTT
cdr3_aa: CASSSATNEKLFF

clone_size: .
v_call: TRBV2
j_call: TRBJ2-3
d_call: .
cdr3_nt: TGTGCCAGCAGTTTGGAGGCTGGCACAGATACGCAGTATTTT
cdr3_aa: CASSLEAGTDTQYF

clone_size: .
v_call: TRBV2
j_call: TRBJ1-4
d_call: .
cdr3_nt: TGTGCCAGCAGTAAAGGGGTATTGGGTGAAAAACTGTTTTTT
cdr3_aa: CASSKGVLGEKLFF

clone_size: .
v_call: TRBV30
j_call: TRBJ1-1
d_call: .
cdr3_nt: TGTGCCTGGAGTGTAACCCAGACTGAAGCTTTCTTT
cdr3_aa: CAWSVTQTEAFF

clone_size: .
v_call: TRBV14
j_call: TRBJ1-2
d_call: .
cdr3_nt: TGTGCCAGCAGCCAAGGGAGCCATTATGGCTACACCTTC
cdr3_aa: CASSQGSHYGYTF

clone_size: .
v_call: TRBV4-3
j_call: TRBJ2-2
d_call: TRBD1
cdr3_nt: TGCGCCAGCAGCCAAGATAGGGGGGGACAGGGTCTCGCCCGGGAGCTGTTTTTT
cdr3_aa: CASSQDRGGQGLARELFF

clone_size: .
v_call: TRBV5-4
j_call: TRBJ2-4
d_call: TRBD2
cdr3_nt: TGTGCCAGCAGCCCCGAGGGGCTAGCGGGGAGGAACATTCAGTACTTC
cdr3_aa: CASSPEGLAGRNIQYF

clone_size: .
v_call: TRBV5-6
j_call: TRBJ2-3
d_call: .
cdr3_nt: TGTGCCAGCAGTCAGCTCGGAGGAGATACGCAGTATTTT
cdr3_aa: CASSQLGGDTQYF

clone_size: .
v_call: TRBV12-5
j_call: TRBJ2-1
d_call: TRBD2
cdr3_nt: TGTAGTAGCGGGATTGACAATGAGCAGTTCTTC
cdr3_aa: CSSGIDNEQFF

clone_size: .
v_call: TRBV5-5
j_call: TRBJ2-5
d_call: .
cdr3_nt: TGTGCCAGCAGCTTGGCCAGGCAAGGGGAGACCCAGTACTTC
cdr3_aa: CASSLARQGETQYF

clone_size: .
v_call: TRBV30
j_call: TRBJ1-4
d_call: .
cdr3_nt: TGTGCCTGGACTTTTGGAAGGGTGATTGGAGGAAAACTGTTTTTT
cdr3_aa: CAWTFGRVIGGKLFF

clone_size: .
v_call: TRBV5-1
j_call: TRBJ2-2
d_call: TRBD1
cdr3_nt: TGCGCCAGCAGCTCGCATCGGACAGGGGGCACCGGGGAGCTGTTTTTT
cdr3_aa: CASSSHRTGGTGELFF